One TCR beta chain is described in this entry. Its cognate antigen is unknown. V lost 1 base to trimming and J lost 3 bases, with 6 bases between them. The CDR3 extends over 14 amino acids. Germline V gene sequence: CDR1 SGHVS, CDR2 FQNEAQ. The data belong to a study of response to subunit inactivated influenza vaccine. Study findings and constraints: It was the authors' suggestion that each seasonal influenza vaccination recruits few new T cells.

In TCRdb, the RT-PCR reads were re-called with MiXCR into one record per CDR3 protein. The repertoire holds approximately 680,000 distinct CDR3 sequences, more than 15% seen once, with around a tenth in the top ten. This sample comprised PBMCs from blood, obtained 11 to 12 days after vaccination. The receptor was derived from a man aged 50 or older who received an inactivated influenza vaccine. The chain employs TRBV7-8 and TRBJ1-4; D unclear. The CDR3 nucleotides read TGTGCCAGCAGCTTAGGACCGGCTAATGAAAAACTGTTTTTT. Translating it yields CASSLGPANEKLFF.